This TCR beta chain emerged from a study of blood T cell repertoires in COVID-19. Overall study context: Both acute and convalescent COVID-19 samples were obtained from the United States, Italy and Spain.

Source study methods: Reference gene primer amplification yielded estimated nucleated cell counts. Profiled with immunoSEQ multiplex PCR; TCRdb holds only in-frame clones, not every one. That table supplies the V and J calls and clone size; D and trimming were determined from the DNA. The table has 190,000 or so clones, approximately 86% seen once. This CDR3 comprises 16 residues. The germline V gene encodes CDR1 MNHEY and CDR2 SVGEGT. Unmatched junction bases numbered 4, after V lost 2 bases and J lost 1 base. The sample was peripheral blood. This receptor was identified in a man between 35 and 55 years old with active or convalescent COVID-19. J is TRBJ1-5 and V is TRBV6-2 or TRBV6-3; 8 nucleotides line up with TRBD1. The CDR3 DNA is TGTGCCAGCAGTTACCGGACAGGGTTGAGCAATCAGCCCCAGCATTTT. It codes for CASSYRTGLSNQPQHF.